The text below deals with one T cell receptor (beta chain). Its antigen is unidentified. The data were taken from a study of molecular identifiers for immune sequencing clone quantification. Background on the study: Naive CD8 cell RNA, from 20,000 or 100,000 cells, was split five ways in replicates, with four sequenced.

Sorting isolated naive CD8 T cells as CD8+CD4-CCR7+CD45RA+ events. Overall study findings and caveats: Highly expanded clone sizes could be underestimated by identical TCR molecules sharing a barcode.

V shed 11 bases and J 4 bases; nucleotides not matched to a gene: 21. This CDR3 has 17 amino acids. Germline CDR1 is MNHEY and CDR2 is SVGEGT. Bulk TCR libraries were made with methods that had been previously described and with listed TCR primers. TCRdb reanalysed the PCR reads using MiXCR and keeps one entry per CDR3 protein. The repertoire consists of 490,000 or so distinct CDR3 sequences, with about 20% occurring once and the leading ten covering roughly 0.81%. The chain uses TRBV6-2 or TRBV6-3 and TRBJ2-3; 7 positions agree with TRBD1. The sequenced material came from naive CD8+ T cells from blood, with Jurkat cell RNA spiked in. Specified subset: FACS-sorted CD8+CD4-CCR7+CD45RA+ naive T cells. The receptor's source is a human donor in good health. Some libraries in this study had Jurkat cell RNA spiked in. CDR3 protein: CAGAEPGQIQNPDTQYF. Written as DNA, the CDR3 is TGTGCCGGAGCAGAACCGGGACAGATACAGAATCCAGATACGCAGTATTTT.